This T cell receptor beta chain originates from a study of cytomegalovirus exposure and HLA in healthy donors. Study results and limitations: Across donors, most TCRs were seen rarely, yet some public ones were widespread.

Germline-derived CDR1 and CDR2 are MNHEY and SVGAGI. This CDR3 region has 15 residues. The trim removed 4 bases at V and 9 bases at J, leaving 9 bases unmatched. The PCR used 60 Vbeta and 13 Jbeta primers. Method: immunoSEQ multiplex PCR; TCRdb's copy keeps in-frame clones and lacks some. The table lists tens of thousands of clones, nearly 80% of them singletons. In regard to this clone: Its specificity is unknown.

The V call is TRBV6-5, the J call TRBJ2-1; TRBD2 agrees at 10 bases. The sample taken for sequencing was PBMCs. This TCR was sampled from a woman between 40 and 55 years old in good health and CMV-seronegative. The chain's CDR3 is CASSSPTLAGVEQFF. The CDR3 coding sequence is TGTGCCAGCAGTTCACCCACGCTAGCGGGAGTTGAGCAGTTCTTC.